This T cell receptor beta chain was identified in a study of blood T cell repertoires in COVID-19. Study-wide background: Samples representing acute and convalescent COVID-19 were sourced from the United States, Italy and Spain. PBMCs, B-cell-depleted T cells, or T cells provided the cDNA or gDNA that made up the material.

How the authors handled the data: Reference gene primer amplification in the assay estimated nucleated cell counts. The repertoire was sequenced with immunoSEQ multiplex PCR; TCRdb's copy has only in-frame clones and lacks some. V, J and clone size were drawn from that table, and D and trimming were deduced from the DNA. This sample has about 170,000 clones, with about 80% found just once. This receptor was obtained from a man between 65 and 79 years old with active or convalescent COVID-19. Sequencing used peripheral blood.

The CDR3 sequence is CASSPLAGGPYTGELFF. The DNA of the CDR3 is TGTGCCAGCAGTCCTTTAGCGGGAGGGCCGTACACCGGGGAGCTGTTTTTT. This chain uses TRBV28 with TRBJ2-2; 11 bases match TRBD2. The germline gives CDR1 MDHEN, CDR2 SYDVKM. Trimming took 5 bases from V and 3 from J; bases not matched to a gene: 8. The CDR3 has 17 amino acids.